The next 15 T cell receptor beta chains were all read from a single sample in a study of blood T cells in healthy people across ages. Alongside a J-beta primer mix, a sample-barcoded 5' primer served in a second PCR lasting roughly 7 to 11 cycles. Each CDR3 protein gets one entry after TCRdb re-called the 5' RACE reads with MiXCR. Altogether approximately 1,700,000 distinct CDR3 sequences are present, around 42% being singletons, with the ten largest covering 23%. Sequences were obtained from blood. The source of these receptors is a human donor in good health.

V usage is TRBV24-1 and J usage is TRBJ2-7, with D unclear. Germline CDR1 and CDR2: KGHDR and SFDVKD. The ends were cut back, 5 bases at V and 2 bases at J, with 12 bases in the middle. The CDR3 extends over 14 amino acids. The CDR3 sequence is CATSGPDQTYEQYF. CDR3 DNA: TGTGCCACCAGTGGCCCGGACCAGACCTACGAGCAGTACTTC.

The sample holds a few counts of this clonotype. V is TRBV2 and J is TRBJ2-5, with D maybe TRBD1 (7 bases). V was trimmed by 7 bases and J by 5 bases, leaving 20 bases between them. There are 15 residues in the CDR3. The germline CDR1 and CDR2 sequences are SNHLY and FYNNEI. Here the CDR3 reads CASISQGGPGETQYF. In DNA form, the CDR3 reads TGTGCCAGCATAAGCCAGGGGGGACCTGGGGAGACCCAGTACTTC.

The gene calls are TRBV12-3 or TRBV12-4 and TRBJ2-5; TRBD1 matches 9 bases. V lost 5 bases, J lost 3 bases, and 7 bases stayed unmatched. This CDR3 is built from 15 residues. CDR3 in amino acids: CASSPARDREETQYF. The CDR3 nucleotides are TGTGCCAGCAGTCCAGCCAGGGACAGGGAAGAGACCCAGTACTTC.

The chain employs TRBV4-2 and TRBJ1-1; 7 bases match TRBD1. CDR1 is LGHNA, CDR2 YNFKEQ, per germline. Unmatched junction bases numbered 6, after V lost 0 bases and J lost 2 bases. The CDR3 is made up of 16 amino acids. CDR3 residues: CASSQDVNRGNTEAFF. CDR3 DNA sequence: TGTGCCAGCAGCCAAGACGTCAACAGGGGCAACACTGAAGCTTTCTTT.

The gene calls are TRBV29-1 and TRBJ2-3; D possibly uses TRBD1 or TRBD2 (5 bases each). Deletions cut 7 bases from V and 4 bases from J, with 24 bases between. Per the germline V gene, CDR1 is SQVTM and CDR2 is ANQGSEA. The CDR3 is 16 amino acids. Here the CDR3 DNA reads TGCAGCGGGGGAATGGGAGCCGTCAAAGGGGCAGATACGCAGTATTTT. Protein product: CSGGMGAVKGADTQYF.

J is TRBJ2-7 and V is TRBV20-1, with 11 bases lining up with TRBD2. The germline gives CDR1 DFQATT, CDR2 SNEGSKA (reference sequence). V was clipped by 5 bases and J by 7 bases; unmatched bases: 10. CDR3 length equals 14 residues. CDR3 coding DNA: TGCAGTGCTTTCCTAGCGGGAGGCACCCGGGAGCAGTACTTC. Translating it yields CSAFLAGGTREQYF.

A few counts support this clonotype. The genes are TRBV20-1 and TRBJ2-3; D is undetermined. Trimming cost V 3 bases and J 6 bases, with 13 bases left between them. Germline V lookup: CDR1 DFQATT, CDR2 SNEGSKA (reference sequence). The CDR3 loop spans 13 amino acids. The chain's CDR3 is CSARSVGSDTQYF. The CDR3 bases are TGCAGTGCTAGGAGCGTGGGGTCGGATACGCAGTATTTT.

V gene TRBV20-1 combines with J gene TRBJ2-1; possibly TRBD2 for D (5 bases). This CDR3 has 16 residues. CDR1 is DFQATT, CDR2 SNEGSKA, per germline (reference sequence). V was shortened by 0 bases and J by 0 bases, with 12 bases between the two germline ends. The CDR3 DNA reads TGCAGTGCTAGAGAGGTCGAAGGGAGCTCCTACAATGAGCAGTTCTTC. Translated: CSAREVEGSSYNEQFF.

This chain connects TRBV13 to TRBJ2-2; 8 nucleotides match TRBD1. V lost 3 bases, J lost 6 bases, and 6 bases stayed unmatched. The CDR3 contains 15 residues. Germline CDR1 PRHDT, CDR2 FYEKMQ (reference sequence). This chain's CDR3 is CASSFGQGAPGELFF. Written as DNA, the CDR3 is TGTGCCAGCAGCTTCGGTCAGGGGGCTCCCGGGGAGCTGTTTTTT.

This clonotype was counted ten times or more. V and J are TRBV20-1 and TRBJ2-1, with D maybe TRBD1 (6 bases). From germline, CDR1 is DFQATT and CDR2 SNEGSKA (reference sequence). Trimming removed 3 bases from V and 4 bases from J, with 7 bases in between. The CDR3 is made up of 12 amino acids. The CDR3 DNA follows: TGCAGTGCTAGCGGACAGTACAATGAGCAGTTCTTC. Translation gives CSASGQYNEQFF.

This clonotype has just a few counts. The J gene is TRBJ2-3, the V gene TRBV11-2; D not certain. V lost 2 bases to trimming and J lost 7 bases, with 10 bases between them. Germline loops: CDR1 SGHAT, CDR2 FQNNGV. This CDR3 is 13 amino acids long. The CDR3 region has the DNA TGTGCCAGCAGCTTATCTGATGGGAATACGCAGTATTTT. The encoded protein is CASSLSDGNTQYF.

The chain is built from TRBV5-1 and TRBJ2-1, with TRBD1 matching 8 bases. CDR3 length equals 16 residues. Germline loops: CDR1 SGHRS, CDR2 YFSETQ. Trimming cost V 0 bases and J 1 base; bases outside gene matches: 3. CDR3 coding DNA: TGCGCCAGCAGCTTGGATACAGGGGGATCCTACAATGAGCAGTTCTTC. Translated: CASSLDTGGSYNEQFF.

A few counts support this clonotype. The rearrangement links TRBV11-1 to TRBJ2-7, with D tentatively TRBD1 (5 bases). Trimming stripped 4 bases from V and 4 bases from J, with 14 bases between. Looked up from germline, CDR1 is SGHAT and CDR2 is FQDESV (reference sequence). The CDR3 loop spans 14 amino acids. The chain's CDR3 is CASSWGLGAYEQYF. The CDR3, as DNA: TGTGCCAGCAGCTGGGGCTTAGGGGCATACGAGCAGTACTTC.

The chain carries TRBV7-9 and TRBJ2-7, with 8 bases lining up with TRBD2. The better agreement between TRBJ2-5 and the DNA end casts doubt on the J call. CDR1 is SEHNR, CDR2 FQNEAQ, per germline (reference sequence). The CDR3 has 17 residues. CDR3 protein: CASSHPPRAGERETQYF. As DNA, the CDR3 is TGTGCCAGCAGCCATCCCCCCCGAGCGGGGGAGAGGGAGACCCAGTACTTC.

This clonotype came up a few times. This chain connects TRBV7-2 to TRBJ2-1; 10 bases align to TRBD2. Germline CDR1 SGHTA, CDR2 FQGNSA. The CDR3 consists of 17 residues. V trimming: 1 base; J trimming: 7 bases; junction bases outside the gene matches: 10. CDR3 in amino acids: CASSLVGGASGGNEQFF. For the CDR3, the DNA is TGTGCCAGCAGCTTAGTTGGCGGGGCTAGCGGGGGTAATGAGCAGTTCTTC.